This T cell receptor (beta chain) was sequenced for a study of cytomegalovirus exposure and HLA in healthy donors. Primers included in the PCR were 60 Vbeta and 13 Jbeta primers. TCRdb's table, derived via immunoSEQ multiplex PCR, lists solely in-frame clones and lacks some. The table lists 60,000 to 85,000 clones, roughly 82% of them singletons. The CDR3 runs to 15 residues. The germline gives CDR1 SGHDN, CDR2 FVKESK. The V gene end was trimmed by 4 bases and the J gene end by 9 bases; junction bases not matched to a gene: 8. The sample taken for sequencing was PBMCs. The V call is TRBV14, the J call TRBJ2-3; 12 nucleotides line up with TRBD2. The receptor was isolated from a male donor in good health and CMV-seropositive. CDR3 DNA sequence: TGTGCCAGCAGCCTGCTAGCGGGAGGGCCGGGGACGCAGTATTTT. This translates into CASSLLAGGPGTQYF. The whole variable domain, filled in from reference TRBV14 and TRBJ2-3, reads EAGVTQFPSHSVIEKGQTVTLRCDPISGHDNLYWYRRVMGKEIKFLLHFVKESKQDESGMPNNRFLAERTGGTYSTLKVQPAELEDSGVYFCASSLLAGGPGTQYFGPGTRLTVL.